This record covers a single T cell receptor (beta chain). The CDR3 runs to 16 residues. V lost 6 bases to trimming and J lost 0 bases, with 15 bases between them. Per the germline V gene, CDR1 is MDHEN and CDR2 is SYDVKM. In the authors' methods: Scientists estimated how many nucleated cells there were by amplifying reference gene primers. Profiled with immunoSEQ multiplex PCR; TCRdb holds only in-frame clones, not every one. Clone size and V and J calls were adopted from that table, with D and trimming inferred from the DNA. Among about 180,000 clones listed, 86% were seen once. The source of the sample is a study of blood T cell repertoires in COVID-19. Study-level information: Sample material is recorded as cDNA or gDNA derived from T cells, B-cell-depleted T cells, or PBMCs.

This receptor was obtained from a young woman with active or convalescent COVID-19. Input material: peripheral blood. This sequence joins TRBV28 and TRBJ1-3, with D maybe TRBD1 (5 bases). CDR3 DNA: TGTGCCAGCAGACAGACAGACCTTCCCTCTGGAAACACCATATATTTT. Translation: CASRQTDLPSGNTIYF.